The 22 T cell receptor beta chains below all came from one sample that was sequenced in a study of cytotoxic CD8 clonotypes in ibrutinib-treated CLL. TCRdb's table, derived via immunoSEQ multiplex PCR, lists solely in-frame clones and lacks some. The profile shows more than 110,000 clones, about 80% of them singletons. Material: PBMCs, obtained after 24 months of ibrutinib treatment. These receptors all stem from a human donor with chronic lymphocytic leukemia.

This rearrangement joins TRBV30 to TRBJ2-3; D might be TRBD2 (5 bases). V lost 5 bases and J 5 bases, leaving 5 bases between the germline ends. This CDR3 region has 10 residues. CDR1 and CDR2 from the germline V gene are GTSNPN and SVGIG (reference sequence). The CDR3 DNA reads TGTGCCTGGGGAGGAGATACGCAGTATTTT. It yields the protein CAWGGDTQYF. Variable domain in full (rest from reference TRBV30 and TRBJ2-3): SQTIHQWPATLVQPVGSPLSLECTVEGTSNPNLYWYRQAAGRGLQLLFYSVGIGQISSEVPQNLSASRPQDRQFILSSKKLLLSDSGFYLCAWGGDTQYFGPGTRLTVL.

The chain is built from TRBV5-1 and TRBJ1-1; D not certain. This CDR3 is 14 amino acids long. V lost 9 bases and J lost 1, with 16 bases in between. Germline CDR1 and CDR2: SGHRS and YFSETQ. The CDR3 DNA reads TGCGCCACCAAAATGGGAGGTACGAACACTGAAGCTTTCTTT. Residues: CATKMGGTNTEAFF.

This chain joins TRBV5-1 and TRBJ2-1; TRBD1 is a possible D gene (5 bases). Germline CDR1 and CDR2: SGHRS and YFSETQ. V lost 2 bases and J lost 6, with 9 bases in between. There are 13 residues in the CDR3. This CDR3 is CASSLQVPNEQFF. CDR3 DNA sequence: TGCGCCAGCAGCTTACAGGTGCCCAATGAGCAGTTCTTC.

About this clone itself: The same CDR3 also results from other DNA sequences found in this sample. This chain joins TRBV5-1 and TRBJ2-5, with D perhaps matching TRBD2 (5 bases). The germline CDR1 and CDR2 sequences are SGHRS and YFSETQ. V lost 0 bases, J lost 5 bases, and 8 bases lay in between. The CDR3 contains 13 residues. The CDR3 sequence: CASSLGGYETQYF. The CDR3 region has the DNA TGCGCCAGCAGCTTGGGAGGGTACGAGACCCAGTACTTC.

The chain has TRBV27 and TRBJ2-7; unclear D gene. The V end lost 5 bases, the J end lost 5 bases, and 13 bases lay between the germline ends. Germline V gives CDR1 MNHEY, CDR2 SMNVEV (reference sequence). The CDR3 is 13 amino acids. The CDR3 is CASSRASANEQYF. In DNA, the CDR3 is TGTGCCAGCAGTCGCGCCAGCGCCAACGAGCAGTACTTC.

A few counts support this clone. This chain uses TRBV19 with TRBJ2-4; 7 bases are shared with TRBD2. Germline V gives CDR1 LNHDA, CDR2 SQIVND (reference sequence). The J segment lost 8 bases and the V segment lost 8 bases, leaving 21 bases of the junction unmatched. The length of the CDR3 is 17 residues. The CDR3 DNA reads TGTGCCAGTGCCCCTTGGGGCGGGAGTACCCAAGGGGACATTCAGTACTTC. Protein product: CASAPWGGSTQGDIQYF.

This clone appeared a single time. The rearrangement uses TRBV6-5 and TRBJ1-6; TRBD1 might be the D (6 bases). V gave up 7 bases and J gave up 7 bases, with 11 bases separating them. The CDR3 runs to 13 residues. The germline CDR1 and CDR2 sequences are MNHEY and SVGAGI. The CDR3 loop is CASTYGQNSPLHF. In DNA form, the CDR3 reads TGTGCCAGCACCTATGGACAGAATTCACCCCTCCACTTT.

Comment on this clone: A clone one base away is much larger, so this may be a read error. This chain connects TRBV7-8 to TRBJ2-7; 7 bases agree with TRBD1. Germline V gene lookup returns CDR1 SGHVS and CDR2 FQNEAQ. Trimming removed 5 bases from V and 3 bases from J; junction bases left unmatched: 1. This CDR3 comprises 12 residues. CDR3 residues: CASSPGGYEQYF. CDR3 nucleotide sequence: TGTGCCAGCAGCCCAGGGGGCTACGAGCAGTACTTC. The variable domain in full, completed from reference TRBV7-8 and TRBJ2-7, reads GAGVSQSPRYKVAKRGQDVALRCDPISGHVSLFWYQQALGQGPEFLTYFQNEAQLDKSGLPSDRFFAERPEGSVSTLKIQRTQQEDSAVYLCASSPGGYEQYFGPGTRLTVT.

CDR3 sequence (DNA): TGCGCCAGCAGCTTGGCCGGGGGATCTGACGAGCAGTACTTC. This gives the protein CASSLAGGSDEQYF. The chain joins TRBV5-1 to TRBJ2-7; D is possibly TRBD2 (6 bases). Germline CDR1 is SGHRS and CDR2 is YFSETQ. The CDR3 contains 14 residues. Trimming stripped 0 bases from V and 5 bases from J, with 12 bases between.

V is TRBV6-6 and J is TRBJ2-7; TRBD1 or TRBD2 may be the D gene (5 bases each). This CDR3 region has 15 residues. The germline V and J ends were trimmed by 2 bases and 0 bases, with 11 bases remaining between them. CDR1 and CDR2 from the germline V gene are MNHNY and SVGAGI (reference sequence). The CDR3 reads CASSYDSRGSYEQYF. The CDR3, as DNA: TGTGCCAGCAGTTACGACAGCCGGGGCTCCTACGAGCAGTACTTC.

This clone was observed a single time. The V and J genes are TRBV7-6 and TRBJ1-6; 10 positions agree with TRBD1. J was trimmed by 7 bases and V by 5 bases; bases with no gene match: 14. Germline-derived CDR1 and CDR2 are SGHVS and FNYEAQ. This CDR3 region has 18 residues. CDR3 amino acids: CASSRLGGQGLMNSPLHF. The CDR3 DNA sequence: TGTGCCAGCAGCCGCCTGGGGGGACAGGGGTTAATGAATTCACCCCTCCACTTT.

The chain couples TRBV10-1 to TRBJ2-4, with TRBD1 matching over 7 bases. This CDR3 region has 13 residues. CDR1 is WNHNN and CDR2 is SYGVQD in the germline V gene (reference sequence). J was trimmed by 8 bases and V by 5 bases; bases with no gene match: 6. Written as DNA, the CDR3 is TGCGCCAGCAGTCGGACAGGAAGCCACATTCAGTACTTC. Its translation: CASSRTGSHIQYF.

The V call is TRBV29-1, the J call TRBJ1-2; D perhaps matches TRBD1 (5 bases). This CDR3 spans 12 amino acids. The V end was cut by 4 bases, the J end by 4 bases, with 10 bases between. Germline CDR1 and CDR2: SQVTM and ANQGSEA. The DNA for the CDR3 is TGCAGCGTTGGGGGGGGTCCCTATGGCTACACCTTC. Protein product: CSVGGGPYGYTF.

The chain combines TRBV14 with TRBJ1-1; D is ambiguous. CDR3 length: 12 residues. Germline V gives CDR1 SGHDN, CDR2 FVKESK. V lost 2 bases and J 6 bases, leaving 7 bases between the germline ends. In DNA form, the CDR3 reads TGTGCCAGCAGCCAATCGGGCCCTGAAGCTTTCTTT. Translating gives CASSQSGPEAFF.

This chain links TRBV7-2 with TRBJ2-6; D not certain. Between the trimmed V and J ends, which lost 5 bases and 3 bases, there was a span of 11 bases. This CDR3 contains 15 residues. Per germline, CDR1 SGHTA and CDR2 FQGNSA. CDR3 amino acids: CASSQTFGGANVLTF. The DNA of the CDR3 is TGTGCCAGCAGCCAGACGTTTGGTGGGGCCAACGTCCTGACTTTC.

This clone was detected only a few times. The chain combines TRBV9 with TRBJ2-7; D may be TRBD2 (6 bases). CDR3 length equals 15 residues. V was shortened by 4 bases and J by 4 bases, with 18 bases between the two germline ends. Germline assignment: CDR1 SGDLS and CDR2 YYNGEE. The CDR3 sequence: CASSTSGTPKYEQYF. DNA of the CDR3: TGTGCCAGCAGCACCTCCGGGACTCCAAAATACGAGCAGTACTTC. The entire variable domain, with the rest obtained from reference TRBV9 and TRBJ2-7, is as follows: DSGVTQTPKHLITATGQRVTLRCSPRSGDLSVYWYQQSLDQGLQFLIQYYNGEERAKGNILERFSAQQFPDLHSELNLSSLELGDSALYFCASSTSGTPKYEQYFGPGTRLTVT.

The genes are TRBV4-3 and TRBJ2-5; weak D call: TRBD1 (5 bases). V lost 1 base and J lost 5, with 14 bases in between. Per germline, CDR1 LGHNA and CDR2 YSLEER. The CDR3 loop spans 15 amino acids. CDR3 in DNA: TGCGCCAGCAGCCAAGTGCCGCAGGGTAGGGAGACCCAGTACTTC. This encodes CASSQVPQGRETQYF.

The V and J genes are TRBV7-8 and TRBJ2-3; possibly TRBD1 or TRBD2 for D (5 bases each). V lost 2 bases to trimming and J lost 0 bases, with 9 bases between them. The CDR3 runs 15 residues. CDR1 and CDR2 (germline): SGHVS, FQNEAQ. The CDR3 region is CASSLWGSSTDTQYF. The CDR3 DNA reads TGTGCCAGCAGCTTATGGGGGTCTAGCACAGATACGCAGTATTTT.

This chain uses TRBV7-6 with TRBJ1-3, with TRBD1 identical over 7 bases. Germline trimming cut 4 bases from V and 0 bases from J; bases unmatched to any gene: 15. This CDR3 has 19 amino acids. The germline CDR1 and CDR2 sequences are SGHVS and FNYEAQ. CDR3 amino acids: CASSSTGTDSFASGNTIYF. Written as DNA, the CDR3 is TGTGCCAGCAGCTCAACCGGGACAGATTCATTTGCCTCTGGAAACACCATATATTTT.

The CDR3 DNA reads as TGTGCCAGCTCACCGGGACAGGGTGACACCATATATTTT. Residues: CASSPGQGDTIYF. This chain links TRBV18 with TRBJ1-3; 9 bases are a match to TRBD1. The junction had 2 bases not matched to a gene; V was cut back by 3 bases and J by 8 bases. Germline assignment: CDR1 KGHSH and CDR2 LQKENI. The CDR3 loop spans 13 amino acids.

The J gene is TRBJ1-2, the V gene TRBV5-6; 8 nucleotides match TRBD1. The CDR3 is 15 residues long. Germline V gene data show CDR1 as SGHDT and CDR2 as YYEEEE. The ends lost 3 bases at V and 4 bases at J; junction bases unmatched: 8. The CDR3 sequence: CASSSAQGALYGYTF. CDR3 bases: TGTGCCAGCAGCTCCGCCCAGGGGGCTCTCTATGGCTACACCTTC. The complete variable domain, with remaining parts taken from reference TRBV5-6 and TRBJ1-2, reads DAGVTQSPTHLIKTRGQQVTLRCSPKSGHDTVSWYQQALGQGPQFIFQYYEEEERQRGNFPDRFSGHQFPNYSSELNVNALLLGDSALYLCASSSAQGALYGYTFGSGTRLTVV.

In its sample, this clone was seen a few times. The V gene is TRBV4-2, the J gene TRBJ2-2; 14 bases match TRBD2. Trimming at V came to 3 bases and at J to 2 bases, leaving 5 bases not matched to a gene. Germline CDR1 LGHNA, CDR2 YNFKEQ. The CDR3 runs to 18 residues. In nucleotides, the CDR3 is TGTGCCAGCAGCCACGGGACTAGCGGGGGCCGAAACACCGGGGAGCTGTTTTTT. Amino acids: CASSHGTSGGRNTGELFF.